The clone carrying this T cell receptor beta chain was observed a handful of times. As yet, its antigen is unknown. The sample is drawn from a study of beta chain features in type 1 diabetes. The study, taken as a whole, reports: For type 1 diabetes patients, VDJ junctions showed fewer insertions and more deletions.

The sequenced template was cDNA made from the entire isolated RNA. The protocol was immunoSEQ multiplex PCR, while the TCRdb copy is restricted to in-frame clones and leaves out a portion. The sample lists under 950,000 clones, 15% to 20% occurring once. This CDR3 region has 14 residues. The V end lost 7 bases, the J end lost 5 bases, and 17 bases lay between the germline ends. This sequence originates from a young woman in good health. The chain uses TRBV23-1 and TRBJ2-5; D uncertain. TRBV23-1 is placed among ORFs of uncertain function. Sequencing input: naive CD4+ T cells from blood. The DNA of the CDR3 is TGCGCCAGCACACGAGACCCCTTGATGGAGACCCAGTACTTC. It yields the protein CASTRDPLMETQYF.